Listed below are T cell receptor beta chains from one sample, sequenced in a study of T cell repertoires in cytomegalovirus infection. TCRdb recomputed calls from the reads with MiXCR, one row per CDR3 protein. The sample carries 740,000 or so distinct CDR3 sequences, approximately 34% recorded once. Sample: PBMCs. The receptor source for this set is a human donor in good health (CMV status not recorded). Some clones in this sample may be carry-over from other donors' samples. CDR3s include the opening cysteine and the closing phenylalanine or tryptophan. The D gene is left open where the match is weak. Clone sizes are given selectively: once, few, many, or a class where the clone is expanded.

j_gene | d_gene | v_gene | abundance | CDR3nt | CDR3aa
TRBJ1-1 | TRBD1 | TRBV15 | - | TGTGCCACCAGCAAGGGACAGGGGGACACTGAAGCTTTCTTT | CATSKGQGDTEAFF
TRBJ2-7 | TRBD2 | TRBV7-2 | - | TGTGCCAGCAGCTTTTCTAGCGGGAGGGCCCCTGCCTACGAGCAGTACTTC | CASSFSSGRAPAYEQYF
TRBJ2-7 | TRBD2 | TRBV4-1 | - | TGCGCCAGCAGCCGACCTCGGAGCGGGGGGCTCCCCGAGCAGTACTTC | CASSRPRSGGLPEQYF
TRBJ2-5 | - | TRBV7-8 | - | TGTGCCAGCAGACGGAGCGGAGTAGGGATCCAAGAGACCCAGTACTTC | CASRRSGVGIQETQYF
TRBJ1-4 | - | TRBV7-6 | few | TGTGCCAGCAGCTTAGACTTTGGGGCTAATGAAAAACTGTTTTTT | CASSLDFGANEKLFF
TRBJ2-7 | TRBD2 | TRBV10-2 | once | TGCGCCAGCAGGACATCTAGCGGGTCAGACGAGTACTTC | CASRTSSGSDEYF
TRBJ2-5 | - | TRBV7-6 | many | TGTGCCAGCAGCCGAATTACCCAAGAGACCCAGTACTTC | CASSRITQETQYF
TRBJ1-1 | - | TRBV6-2/TRBV6-3 | few | TGTGCCAGCAGTTACTCGAGTCGGGGTGAAGCTTTCTTT | CASSYSSRGEAFF
TRBJ1-2 | - | TRBV7-9 | many | TGTGCCAGCAGCCTCAGCAGGGTCCGCTACACCTTC | CASSLSRVRYTF
TRBJ2-3 | - | TRBV9 | - | TGTGCCAGCATGGCGGGTTCGGGCACAGATACGCAGTATTTT | CASMAGSGTDTQYF
TRBJ2-7 | TRBD2 | TRBV28 | - | TGTGCCAGCAGTCCAGAAGGGACTAGCGGAGGGCTAAGGTACTTC | CASSPEGTSGGLRYF
TRBJ1-2 | TRBD1 | TRBV4-1 | few | TGCGCCAGCAGCCAAGGAGGACAGGGGCGATATGGCTACACCTTC | CASSQGGQGRYGYTF
TRBJ1-1 | - | TRBV19 | few | TGTGCCAGTAGTCCGAGGGGGTTCCAAGCTTTCTTT | CASSPRGFQAFF
TRBJ2-3 | TRBD1 | TRBV9 | - | TGTGCCAGCAGCGTCCTTTCTAAACCTCAGGGGGCCTCAGATACGCAGTATTTT | CASSVLSKPQGASDTQYF
TRBJ1-2 | - | TRBV5-1 | - | TGCGCCAGCACGGATGGCGTTGGCTACACCTTC | CASTDGVGYTF
TRBJ2-4 | TRBD1 | TRBV2 | few | TGTGCCAGCAGTGAAGCGTGGGGGTCCGACAGGGTGAGGTTC | CASSEAWGSDRVRF
TRBJ2-5 | TRBD1 | TRBV12-3/TRBV12-4 | few | TGTGCCAGCAGTTTTGACAGGGGGCGAGAGACCCAGTACTTC | CASSFDRGRETQYF
TRBJ2-5 | - | TRBV5-4 | - | TGTGCCAGCAGCTTGGCCGGGGTACCGGAGACCCAGTACTTC | CASSLAGVPETQYF
TRBJ2-5 | TRBD2 | TRBV25-1 | - | TGTGCCAGCAGTGATAGACTAGCGGGAAAAACCCAAGAGACCCAGTACTTC | CASSDRLAGKTQETQYF
TRBJ2-5 | - | TRBV7-2 | many | TGTGCCAGCAGCAGGGGCAGGGAAGAGACCCAGTACTTC | CASSRGREETQYF
TRBJ1-4 | - | TRBV6-5 | - | TGTGCCAGCAGTTACGGGACCCGACAGCAACTGTTTTTT | CASSYGTRQQLFF
TRBJ2-1 | - | TRBV28 | few | TGTGCCAGCAGTTTTTCATTGGACAGTTACAATGAGCAGTTCTTC | CASSFSLDSYNEQFF
TRBJ2-7 | TRBD2 | TRBV19 | few | TGTGCCAGTACCCGGACTAGCGGGAGCGAGCAGTACTTC | CASTRTSGSEQYF
TRBJ1-4 | - | TRBV19 | - | TGTGCCAGCCAGGGGGAAAAACTGTTTTTT | CASQGEKLFF
TRBJ1-2 | - | TRBV19 | few | TGTGCCAGTAGGGCAACAGGGACGTTGGACTATGGCTACACCTTC | CASRATGTLDYGYTF
TRBJ1-5 | - | TRBV9 | - | TGTGCCAGCAGTCCTGATTGGAATCAGCCCCAGCATTTT | CASSPDWNQPQHF
TRBJ1-4 | - | TRBV4-1 | few | TGCGCCAGCAGCCAAGCCTGGGAGACCCAAAGGGGAAAACTGTTTTTT | CASSQAWETQRGKLFF
TRBJ1-1 | - | TRBV12-3/TRBV12-4 | many | TGTGCCAGCAGTTTAAGGGGCTTCAACACTGAAGCTTTCTTT | CASSLRGFNTEAFF
TRBJ1-1 | - | TRBV9 | - | TGTGCCAGCAGCGTAGCCGGCGAAGTGAACACTGAAGCTTTCTTT | CASSVAGEVNTEAFF
TRBJ1-1 | - | TRBV9 | - | TGTGCCAGCAGCGTAGGGACACCAGCCAAGAACACTGAAGCTTTCTTT | CASSVGTPAKNTEAFF
TRBJ2-1 | TRBD2 | TRBV27 | few | TGTGCCAGCAGTTTAAGAGCGGGAGGGCCTAACAATGAGCAGTTCTTC | CASSLRAGGPNNEQFF
TRBJ2-1 | - | TRBV12-3/TRBV12-4 | - | TGTGCCAGCACTAGAGCAGGGGCTCTGATCAATGAGCAGTTCTTC | CASTRAGALINEQFF
TRBJ1-1 | TRBD1 | TRBV12-5 | - | TGTGCTAGTGCCTCGGCAGGGGGCGGGCGAGCTGAAGCTTTCTTT | CASASAGGGRAEAFF
TRBJ2-3 | - | TRBV11-2 | - | TGTGCCAGCAGCCTAAAACAGGGAGAGAGGACAGATACGCAGTATTTT | CASSLKQGERTDTQYF
TRBJ2-7 | TRBD2 | TRBV7-6 | - | TGTGCCAGCAGCCCAGACGGGAGGGCGAGCTACGAGCAGTACTTC | CASSPDGRASYEQYF
TRBJ1-1 | - | TRBV4-1 | few | TGCGCCAGCAGCCAAGCCGGGACTTCGGACACTGAAGCTTTCTTT | CASSQAGTSDTEAFF
TRBJ2-5 | - | TRBV28 | - | TGTGCCAGCAGGGACCTGGAGACCCAGTACTTC | CASRDLETQYF
TRBJ2-2 | - | TRBV6-1 | - | TGTGCCAGCAGTGAAAGTTGGAACACCGGGGAGCTGTTTTTT | CASSESWNTGELFF
TRBJ1-5 | - | TRBV7-2 | - | TGTGCCAGCAGCTTAAGGGCGTTCAATCAGCCCCAGCATTTT | CASSLRAFNQPQHF
TRBJ2-2 | - | TRBV7-9 | - | TGTGCCAGCAGCTTGTCCGGGGAGGCCGGGGAGCTGTTTTTT | CASSLSGEAGELFF
TRBJ1-4 | TRBD1 | TRBV28 | - | TGTGCCAGCAGATCCCGACAGGGGGCCACGTTTGAAAAACTGTTTTTT | CASRSRQGATFEKLFF
TRBJ2-7 | TRBD1 | TRBV5-6 | once | TGTGCCAGCAGCTTTGTGGGACAGGGGATCTACGAGCAGTACTTC | CASSFVGQGIYEQYF
TRBJ2-6 | - | TRBV6-2/TRBV6-3 | few | TGTGCCAGCAGTTACCATTGGACACCCTCTGGGGCCAACGTCCTGACTTTC | CASSYHWTPSGANVLTF
TRBJ2-3 | TRBD2 | TRBV7-6 | many | TGTGCCAGCAGCTTAATCGGGAGGGAAGTAGATACGCAGTATTTT | CASSLIGREVDTQYF
TRBJ2-6 | - | TRBV4-2 | - | TGTGCCAACAGCCTCACGCCGGGGTCTGGGGCCAACGTCCTGACTTTC | CANSLTPGSGANVLTF
TRBJ2-1 | - | TRBV28 | few | TGTGCCAGCGGTGCTATCTCTTACAATGAGCAGTTCTTC | CASGAISYNEQFF
TRBJ2-4 | - | TRBV7-6 | - | TGTGCCAGCAGCCCCCTAGCGGAAGGGGGTAAAAACATTCAGTACTTC | CASSPLAEGGKNIQYF
TRBJ2-3 | TRBD2 | TRBV20-1 | few | TGCAGTGCTAGAGATCTGCGACTAGCGGGACACACAGATACGCAGTATTTT | CSARDLRLAGHTDTQYF
TRBJ2-1 | - | TRBV5-4 | - | TGTGCCAGCAGCCCCGGTGGGGATGAGCAGTTCTTC | CASSPGGDEQFF
TRBJ1-6 | TRBD1 | TRBV7-6 | few | TGTGCCAGCAGGCTGCGGGACAGGGGGAATTCACCCCTCCACTTT | CASRLRDRGNSPLHF
TRBJ2-3 | - | TRBV7-2 | many | TGTGCCAGCAGCTTATCTCGGGGACCCACAGATACGCAGTATTTT | CASSLSRGPTDTQYF
TRBJ1-1 | TRBD1 | TRBV12-5 | few | TGTGCTAGTGGTTTATACCCCCACGGGACAGGGGGCACTGAAGCTTTCTTT | CASGLYPHGTGGTEAFF
TRBJ2-3 | TRBD2 | TRBV15 | - | TGTGCCACCCGGGGTAGCGGGGATACGCAGTATTTT | CATRGSGDTQYF
TRBJ1-2 | TRBD1 | TRBV29-1 | - | TGCAGCGCCGGAAGACAGGGAGCGAACTATGGCTACACCTTC | CSAGRQGANYGYTF
TRBJ2-1 | - | TRBV28 | - | TGTGCCAGCAGTTTCCAGCCGAGCTCCTACAATGGGCAGTTCTTC | CASSFQPSSYNGQFF